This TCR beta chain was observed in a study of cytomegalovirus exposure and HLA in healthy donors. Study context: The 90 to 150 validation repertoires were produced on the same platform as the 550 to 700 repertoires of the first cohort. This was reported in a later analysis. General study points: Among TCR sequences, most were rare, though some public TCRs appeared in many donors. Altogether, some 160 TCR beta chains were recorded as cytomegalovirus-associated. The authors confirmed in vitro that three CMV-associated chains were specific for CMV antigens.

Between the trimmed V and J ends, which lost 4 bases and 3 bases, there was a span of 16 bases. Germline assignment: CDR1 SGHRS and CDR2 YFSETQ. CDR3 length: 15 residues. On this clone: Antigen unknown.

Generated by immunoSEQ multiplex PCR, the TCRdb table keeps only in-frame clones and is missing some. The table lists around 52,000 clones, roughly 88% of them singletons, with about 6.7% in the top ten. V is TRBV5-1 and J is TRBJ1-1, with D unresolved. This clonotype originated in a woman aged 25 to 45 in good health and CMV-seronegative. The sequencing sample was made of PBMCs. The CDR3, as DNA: TGCGCCAGCAGCGGTGGTGCGGAGGCCGACACTGAAGCTTTCTTT. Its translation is CASSGGAEADTEAFF.